A selection of T cell receptor beta chains follows, all from one sample in a study of cytomegalovirus exposure and HLA in healthy donors. Profiling relied on immunoSEQ multiplex PCR, and the TCRdb table lists in-frame clones only, not all of them. The profile shows 70,000 to 75,000 clones, about 94% of them singletons. What was sequenced was PBMCs. The receptor source for this set is a woman aged 18 to 35 in good health and CMV-seronegative. Each CDR3 is given with its conserved first and last residue. Fields, in order: V gene, J gene, clone size, D gene, CDR3 DNA, CDR3 protein. D genes are given only for firm matches. A clone size is listed for some rows: how often the clone was seen (once, few, many), or a class if it is expanded.

v_call: TRBV28
j_call: TRBJ2-2
clone_size: NA
d_call: TRBD1
cdr3_nt: TGTGCCAGCAGTTTCCCCACAGGGGGCGGCACCGGGGAGCTGTTTTTT
cdr3_aa: CASSFPTGGGTGELFF

v_call: TRBV18
j_call: TRBJ1-2
clone_size: NA
d_call: TRBD1
cdr3_nt: TGTGCCAGCTCACCAGAACAAACAGGGGACTATGGCTACACCTTC
cdr3_aa: CASSPEQTGDYGYTF

v_call: TRBV11-3
j_call: TRBJ2-7
clone_size: NA
d_call: NA
cdr3_nt: TGTGCCAGCAGCTTCTCACAGGGCTACGAGCAGTACTTC
cdr3_aa: CASSFSQGYEQYF

v_call: TRBV27
j_call: TRBJ2-7
clone_size: NA
d_call: TRBD1
cdr3_nt: TGTGCCAGCAGTTCGGGACAGGGTGCCTACGAGCAGTACTTC
cdr3_aa: CASSSGQGAYEQYF

v_call: TRBV6-1
j_call: TRBJ2-5
clone_size: NA
d_call: NA
cdr3_nt: TGTGCCAGCAGCAGAGAGACCCAGTACTTC
cdr3_aa: CASSRETQYF

v_call: TRBV7-9
j_call: TRBJ2-6
clone_size: once
d_call: NA
cdr3_nt: TGTGCCAGCAGCCCAACTAGAGACCGGACTGGGGCCAACGTCCTGACTTTC
cdr3_aa: CASSPTRDRTGANVLTF

v_call: TRBV19
j_call: TRBJ2-1
clone_size: once
d_call: TRBD2
cdr3_nt: TGTGCCAGTAGTATTAGCGGGAGTAGTCTGAATGAGCAGTTCTTC
cdr3_aa: CASSISGSSLNEQFF

v_call: TRBV7-2
j_call: TRBJ2-7
clone_size: NA
d_call: TRBD2
cdr3_nt: TGTGCCAGCAGGGAAATAGCGGGTACCTCCTACGAGCAGTACTTC
cdr3_aa: CASREIAGTSYEQYF

v_call: TRBV9
j_call: TRBJ2-7
clone_size: NA
d_call: NA
cdr3_nt: TGTGCCAGCAGCGTAGGTGGAGGAGATTCCTACGAGCAGTACTTC
cdr3_aa: CASSVGGGDSYEQYF

v_call: TRBV11-3
j_call: TRBJ2-7
clone_size: NA
d_call: NA
cdr3_nt: TGTGCCAGCAGCTTAGGCCCTAGCGACTACGAGCAGTACTTC
cdr3_aa: CASSLGPSDYEQYF

v_call: TRBV15
j_call: TRBJ1-6
clone_size: once
d_call: NA
cdr3_nt: TGTGCCACCAGCAGACCGGGAGCCGGGGAGGATAATTCACCCCTCCACTTT
cdr3_aa: CATSRPGAGEDNSPLHF

v_call: TRBV7-2
j_call: TRBJ2-7
clone_size: once
d_call: TRBD2
cdr3_nt: TGTGCCAGCAGCCTTGGGGGGGAACGAACCTACGAGCAGTACTTC
cdr3_aa: CASSLGGERTYEQYF

v_call: TRBV27
j_call: TRBJ2-2
clone_size: NA
d_call: NA
cdr3_nt: TGTGCCAGCAGTTTAAGCGCGGGGTCCCACGGGGAGCTGTTTTTT
cdr3_aa: CASSLSAGSHGELFF

v_call: TRBV28
j_call: TRBJ2-7
clone_size: NA
d_call: TRBD2
cdr3_nt: TGTGCCAGCAGTTTATCCCGCGGGAGGGCCGGGGAGCAGTACTTC
cdr3_aa: CASSLSRGRAGEQYF

v_call: TRBV6-1
j_call: TRBJ2-7
clone_size: few
d_call: NA
cdr3_nt: TGTGCCAGCAGTGAAAGTCGGGGGACCCCCTACGAGCAGTACTTC
cdr3_aa: CASSESRGTPYEQYF

v_call: TRBV7-6
j_call: TRBJ1-1
clone_size: NA
d_call: NA
cdr3_nt: TGTGCCAGCAGCCCCCCTTTTTTAGACAGTGAAGCTTTCTTT
cdr3_aa: CASSPPFLDSEAFF

v_call: TRBV13
j_call: TRBJ2-1
clone_size: NA
d_call: NA
cdr3_nt: TGTGCCAGCAGCTTAGCAGGCGTAAATGAGCAGTTCTTC
cdr3_aa: CASSLAGVNEQFF

v_call: TRBV6-4
j_call: TRBJ2-3
clone_size: few
d_call: TRBD2
cdr3_nt: TGTGCCAGCAGTCCCTCGACTAGCGGGCCCACAGATACGCAGTATTTT
cdr3_aa: CASSPSTSGPTDTQYF

v_call: TRBV20-1
j_call: TRBJ2-7
clone_size: NA
d_call: NA
cdr3_nt: TGCAGTGCTAGAGGGCGGGACGAGCAGTACTTC
cdr3_aa: CSARGRDEQYF

v_call: TRBV28
j_call: TRBJ1-5
clone_size: NA
d_call: NA
cdr3_nt: TGTGCCAGCAGTTGGGGGGAAGGCAATCAGCCCCAGCATTTT
cdr3_aa: CASSWGEGNQPQHF

v_call: TRBV30
j_call: TRBJ1-3
clone_size: NA
d_call: NA
cdr3_nt: TGTGCCTGGAGTGTACTGTCAGGCTCTGGAAACACCATATATTTT
cdr3_aa: CAWSVLSGSGNTIYF

v_call: TRBV11-2
j_call: TRBJ1-2
clone_size: once
d_call: NA
cdr3_nt: TGTGCCAGCAGCTTAGCAACCTATCCGAACTATGGCTACACCTTC
cdr3_aa: CASSLATYPNYGYTF

v_call: TRBV6-9
j_call: TRBJ2-5
clone_size: NA
d_call: NA
cdr3_nt: TGTGCCAGCAGTGAAACCCCACTCGGGGAGACCCAGTACTTC
cdr3_aa: CASSETPLGETQYF

v_call: TRBV15
j_call: TRBJ2-1
clone_size: NA
d_call: NA
cdr3_nt: TGTGCCACCAGCAGAGAGTCAGGGGGGAGGTCCTACAATGAGCAGTTCTTC
cdr3_aa: CATSRESGGRSYNEQFF

v_call: TRBV13
j_call: TRBJ2-1
clone_size: once
d_call: TRBD2
cdr3_nt: TGTGCCAGCCTAGCGGGGGGGCCCTACAATGAGCAGTTCTTC
cdr3_aa: CASLAGGPYNEQFF

v_call: TRBV4-2
j_call: TRBJ2-7
clone_size: NA
d_call: TRBD2
cdr3_nt: TGTGCCAGCAGCCAAGAAGGGCTAGCGGGAGCGCCCGAGCAGTACTTC
cdr3_aa: CASSQEGLAGAPEQYF

v_call: TRBV5-5
j_call: TRBJ2-7
clone_size: NA
d_call: TRBD1
cdr3_nt: TGTGCCAGCAGCTCCCGGGACAGGGCCTACGAGCAGTACTTC
cdr3_aa: CASSSRDRAYEQYF

v_call: TRBV7-2
j_call: TRBJ2-7
clone_size: NA
d_call: NA
cdr3_nt: TGTGCCAGCAGCTTAGTAGCTAGGTACGAGCAGTACTTC
cdr3_aa: CASSLVARYEQYF

v_call: TRBV4-3
j_call: TRBJ2-7
clone_size: NA
d_call: TRBD1
cdr3_nt: TGCGCCAGCAGCCAAGATCCAGGGGGCGTTGGGGAGCAGTACTTC
cdr3_aa: CASSQDPGGVGEQYF

v_call: TRBV6-1
j_call: TRBJ2-3
clone_size: NA
d_call: TRBD1
cdr3_nt: TGTGCCAGCAGTGACCTACAGGGGACCACAGATACGCAGTATTTT
cdr3_aa: CASSDLQGTTDTQYF

v_call: TRBV7-6
j_call: TRBJ1-4
clone_size: NA
d_call: NA
cdr3_nt: TGTGCCAGCAGCCGCGCTCCTTTCGCCGCAACTAATGAAAAACTGTTTTTT
cdr3_aa: CASSRAPFAATNEKLFF

v_call: TRBV29-1
j_call: TRBJ2-5
clone_size: NA
d_call: TRBD1
cdr3_nt: TGCAGCGTTCCCGGTGGGACAGGGTCAAGGGGAGGGCAAGAGACCCAGTACTTC
cdr3_aa: CSVPGGTGSRGGQETQYF

v_call: TRBV30
j_call: TRBJ2-7
clone_size: NA
d_call: TRBD2
cdr3_nt: TGTGCCTTGCGAAAGTGGACTAGCGGTGCCTACGAGCAGTACTTC
cdr3_aa: CALRKWTSGAYEQYF

v_call: TRBV27
j_call: TRBJ2-6
clone_size: NA
d_call: TRBD2
cdr3_nt: TGTGCCAGCAGTTTATCCGGCGGGGGGACCTCTGGGGCCAACGTCCTGACTTTC
cdr3_aa: CASSLSGGGTSGANVLTF

v_call: TRBV4-1
j_call: TRBJ1-3
clone_size: once
d_call: TRBD1
cdr3_nt: TGCGCCAGCAGCCTCAGGACAGGGGGCAGAAACACCATATATTTT
cdr3_aa: CASSLRTGGRNTIYF

v_call: TRBV13
j_call: TRBJ1-4
clone_size: NA
d_call: TRBD1
cdr3_nt: TGTGCCAGCAGCTATTCCGGGACAGGGGGTGAAAAACTGTTTTTT
cdr3_aa: CASSYSGTGGEKLFF

v_call: TRBV28
j_call: TRBJ1-2
clone_size: NA
d_call: TRBD1
cdr3_nt: TGTGCCAGCAGTGACCCGGGACAGGGGGCCAATGGCTACACCTTC
cdr3_aa: CASSDPGQGANGYTF

v_call: TRBV28
j_call: TRBJ2-4
clone_size: NA
d_call: TRBD2
cdr3_nt: TGTGCCAGCAGTCCGGGACTAGCGGGAGATGGTGAGACCAAAAACATTCAGTACTTC
cdr3_aa: CASSPGLAGDGETKNIQYF

v_call: TRBV11-2
j_call: TRBJ2-7
clone_size: NA
d_call: NA
cdr3_nt: TGTGCCAGCAGCCCGCCCTTGGACAGACCCTACGAGCAGTACTTC
cdr3_aa: CASSPPLDRPYEQYF

v_call: TRBV7-2
j_call: TRBJ2-2
clone_size: NA
d_call: TRBD1
cdr3_nt: TGTGCCAGCAGCTCCATCCTAACAGGGGGGCCTCACACCGGGGAGCTGTTTTTT
cdr3_aa: CASSSILTGGPHTGELFF

v_call: TRBV2
j_call: TRBJ1-3
clone_size: NA
d_call: TRBD1
cdr3_nt: TGTGCCAGCAGTAGGGGGCCCGGAAACACCATATATTTT
cdr3_aa: CASSRGPGNTIYF

v_call: TRBV6-5
j_call: TRBJ2-2
clone_size: once
d_call: NA
cdr3_nt: TGTGCCACCTCCTGGGGGGCCGGGGAGCTGTTTTTT
cdr3_aa: CATSWGAGELFF

v_call: TRBV29-1
j_call: TRBJ2-1
clone_size: NA
d_call: NA
cdr3_nt: TGCAGCTCGGCGGGGGCGGCCTACAATGAGCAGTTCTTC
cdr3_aa: CSSAGAAYNEQFF

v_call: TRBV6-1
j_call: TRBJ1-5
clone_size: NA
d_call: TRBD1
cdr3_nt: TGTGCCAGCGGACAGGGGGAGGGCAATCAGCCCCAGCATTTT
cdr3_aa: CASGQGEGNQPQHF

v_call: TRBV25-1
j_call: TRBJ1-3
clone_size: NA
d_call: NA
cdr3_nt: TGTGCCAGCAGTGACGGGGTAGGAGGGATACACACCATATATTTT
cdr3_aa: CASSDGVGGIHTIYF

v_call: TRBV7-9
j_call: TRBJ1-3
clone_size: NA
d_call: NA
cdr3_nt: TGTGCCAGCAGCTTACCTCAGGGCTCTGGAAACACCATATATTTT
cdr3_aa: CASSLPQGSGNTIYF

v_call: TRBV28
j_call: TRBJ1-4
clone_size: NA
d_call: TRBD1
cdr3_nt: TGTGCCAGCAGTCCCCAGGGGGTAGTTGAAAAACTGTTTTTT
cdr3_aa: CASSPQGVVEKLFF

v_call: TRBV7-3
j_call: TRBJ2-3
clone_size: NA
d_call: NA
cdr3_nt: TGTGCCAGCAGCCTGGGGACTGGCCCAGATACGCAGTATTTT
cdr3_aa: CASSLGTGPDTQYF

v_call: TRBV5-1
j_call: TRBJ2-5
clone_size: NA
d_call: TRBD2
cdr3_nt: TGCGCCAGCAGCTTCCCGACTAGCGGGGGGCCGGAGACCCAGTACTTC
cdr3_aa: CASSFPTSGGPETQYF

v_call: TRBV5-4
j_call: TRBJ2-2
clone_size: NA
d_call: TRBD2
cdr3_nt: TGTGCCAGCAGCGTGAGCGGGGGGGCACTAAGCGGGGAGCTGTTTTTT
cdr3_aa: CASSVSGGALSGELFF

v_call: TRBV27
j_call: TRBJ2-2
clone_size: NA
d_call: TRBD2
cdr3_nt: TGTGCCAGCAGTTTTAGCGGGGCCCAGGCCGGGGAGCTGTTTTTT
cdr3_aa: CASSFSGAQAGELFF

v_call: TRBV4-3
j_call: TRBJ1-2
clone_size: NA
d_call: NA
cdr3_nt: TGCGCCAGCAGCCAGAACCTCCAGGGTAACTATGGCTACACCTTC
cdr3_aa: CASSQNLQGNYGYTF

v_call: TRBV9
j_call: TRBJ2-1
clone_size: few
d_call: TRBD2
cdr3_nt: TGTGCCAGCAGCCGATCGTCCGGACTAGCGGGAGGGCGATCGGGTGAGCAGTTCTTC
cdr3_aa: CASSRSSGLAGGRSGEQFF

v_call: TRBV19
j_call: TRBJ2-7
clone_size: NA
d_call: NA
cdr3_nt: TGTGCCAGTAGCACCCTGCGAGGTGTCTACGAGCAGTACTTC
cdr3_aa: CASSTLRGVYEQYF

v_call: TRBV9
j_call: TRBJ2-6
clone_size: once
d_call: TRBD2
cdr3_nt: TGTGCCAGCAGCGTAGAATGGCGGGGGGGCCCCGGGGCCAACGTCCTGACTTTC
cdr3_aa: CASSVEWRGGPGANVLTF

v_call: TRBV18
j_call: TRBJ2-1
clone_size: once
d_call: NA
cdr3_nt: TGTGCCAGCTCACCGTCCACACCGTCCTACAATGAGCAGTTCTTC
cdr3_aa: CASSPSTPSYNEQFF

v_call: TRBV2
j_call: TRBJ1-3
clone_size: NA
d_call: NA
cdr3_nt: TGTGCCAGCAGTGTCTCTGGGACACCCGGAAACACCATATATTTT
cdr3_aa: CASSVSGTPGNTIYF

v_call: TRBV4-3
j_call: TRBJ1-3
clone_size: once
d_call: NA
cdr3_nt: TGCGCCAGCAGCCTCCTCGGGGGTTTAGGAAACACCATATATTTT
cdr3_aa: CASSLLGGLGNTIYF

v_call: TRBV27
j_call: TRBJ2-3
clone_size: NA
d_call: NA
cdr3_nt: TGTGCCAGCAGTTTATCGGGCAGGGTTAGCACAGATACGCAGTATTTT
cdr3_aa: CASSLSGRVSTDTQYF

v_call: TRBV7-7
j_call: TRBJ2-1
clone_size: once
d_call: NA
cdr3_nt: TGTGCTAGCAGCCCAAACTCGTCACGATTGAATGAGCAGTTCTTC
cdr3_aa: CASSPNSSRLNEQFF